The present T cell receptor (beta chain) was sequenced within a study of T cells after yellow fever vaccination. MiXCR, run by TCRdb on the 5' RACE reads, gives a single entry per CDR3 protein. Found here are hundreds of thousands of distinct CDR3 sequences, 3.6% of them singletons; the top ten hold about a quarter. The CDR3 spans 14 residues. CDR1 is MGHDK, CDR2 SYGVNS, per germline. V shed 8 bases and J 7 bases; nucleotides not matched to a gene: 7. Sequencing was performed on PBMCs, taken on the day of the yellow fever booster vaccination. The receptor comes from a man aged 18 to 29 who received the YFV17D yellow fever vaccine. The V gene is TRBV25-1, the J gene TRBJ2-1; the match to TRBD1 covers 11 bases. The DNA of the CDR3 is TGTGCCAGCTTGGGGACAGGGGGATTAAATGAGCAGTTCTTC. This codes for CASLGTGGLNEQFF.